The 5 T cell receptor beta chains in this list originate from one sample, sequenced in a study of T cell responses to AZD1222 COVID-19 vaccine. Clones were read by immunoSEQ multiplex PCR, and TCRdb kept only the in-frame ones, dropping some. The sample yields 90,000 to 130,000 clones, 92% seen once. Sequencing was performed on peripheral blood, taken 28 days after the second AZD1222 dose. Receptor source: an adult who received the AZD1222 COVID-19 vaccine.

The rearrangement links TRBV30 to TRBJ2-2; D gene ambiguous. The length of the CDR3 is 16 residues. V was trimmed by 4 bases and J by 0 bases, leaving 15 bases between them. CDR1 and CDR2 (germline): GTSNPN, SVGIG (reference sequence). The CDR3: CAWTVRRVANTGELFF. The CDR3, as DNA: TGTGCCTGGACGGTACGACGCGTAGCGAACACCGGGGAGCTGTTTTTT. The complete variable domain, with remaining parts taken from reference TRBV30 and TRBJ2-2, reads SQTIHQWPATLVQPVGSPLSLECTVEGTSNPNLYWYRQAAGRGLQLLFYSVGIGQISSEVPQNLSASRPQDRQFILSSKKLLLSDSGFYLCAWTVRRVANTGELFFGEGSRLTVL.

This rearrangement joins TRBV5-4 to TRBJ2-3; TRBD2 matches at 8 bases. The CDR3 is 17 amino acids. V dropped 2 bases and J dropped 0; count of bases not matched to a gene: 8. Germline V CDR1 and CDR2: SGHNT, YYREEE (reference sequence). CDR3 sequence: CASSFVGGGPSTDTQYF. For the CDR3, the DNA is TGTGCCAGCAGCTTCGTTGGCGGGGGGCCGAGCACAGATACGCAGTATTTT.

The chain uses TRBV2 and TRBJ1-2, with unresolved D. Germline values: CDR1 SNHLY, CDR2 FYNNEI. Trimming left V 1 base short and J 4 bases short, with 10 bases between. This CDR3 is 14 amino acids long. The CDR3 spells CASSEVRVGYGYTF. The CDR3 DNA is TGTGCCAGCAGTGAAGTTAGGGTTGGCTATGGCTACACCTTC.

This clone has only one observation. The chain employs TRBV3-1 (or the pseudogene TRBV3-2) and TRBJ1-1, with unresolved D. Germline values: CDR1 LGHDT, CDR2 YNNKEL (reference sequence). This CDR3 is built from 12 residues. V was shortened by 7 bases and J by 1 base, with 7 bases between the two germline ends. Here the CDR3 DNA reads TGTGCCAGCACGGACCCGAACACTGAAGCTTTCTTT. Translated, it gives CASTDPNTEAFF.

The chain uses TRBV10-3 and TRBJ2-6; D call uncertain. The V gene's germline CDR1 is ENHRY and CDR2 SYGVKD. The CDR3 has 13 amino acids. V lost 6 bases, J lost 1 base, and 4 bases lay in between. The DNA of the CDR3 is TGTGCCATCAGCCCTTCTGGGGCCAACGTCCTGACTTTC. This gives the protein CAISPSGANVLTF.